Below, 4 T cell receptor beta chains from the same sample are listed, as sequenced in a study of CD8 T cells in ankylosing spondylitis. Whole-study findings and limits: A TCR beta motif made of several highly homologous variants seemed typical of ankylosing spondylitis blood.

Antigens for these TCRs are unknown. TCRdb fed the 5' RACE reads into MiXCR, producing one record per CDR3 protein. The sample lists about 840,000 distinct CDR3 sequences, 12% occurring once. The sample was blood, either unsorted or a sorted T cell fraction (not recorded which). Every receptor here comes from a male donor with ankylosing spondylitis.

In this sample, this clonotype turned up a few times. The chain recombines TRBV4-3 with TRBJ1-6; the match to TRBD1 covers 9 bases. The germline V gene has CDR1 LGHNA and CDR2 YSLEER. The trim removed 1 base at V and 10 bases at J, leaving 5 bases unmatched. The CDR3 is 15 amino acids. CDR3 sequence: CASSQVTGGRSPLHF. The CDR3 DNA is TGCGCCAGCAGCCAAGTAACAGGGGGCCGGTCACCCCTCCACTTT.

Ten or more counts support this clonotype. V usage is TRBV7-3 and J usage is TRBJ1-1, with D possibly matching TRBD1 (6 bases). Germline V gene sequence: CDR1 SGHTA, CDR2 FQGTGA. Deletions cut 5 bases from V and 1 base from J, with 17 bases between. The CDR3 loop spans 16 amino acids. The CDR3 bases are TGTGCCAGCAGCCCCTTCGGGGGGCAGAAGAACACTGAAGCTTTCTTT. Encoded protein: CASSPFGGQKNTEAFF.

The sample holds a few counts of this clonotype. This sequence joins TRBV20-1 and TRBJ1-2, with D perhaps TRBD1 (5 bases). Germline-derived CDR1 and CDR2 are DFQATT and SNEGSKA (reference sequence). V lost 3 bases and J lost 7, with 15 bases in between. This CDR3 has 13 residues. The CDR3 reads CSASSGLGLGYTF. The CDR3 DNA sequence: TGCAGTGCTAGTTCAGGCCTGGGGCTTGGCTACACCTTC.

A few counts support this clonotype. The V gene is TRBV20-1, the J gene TRBJ2-3, with D possibly matching TRBD1 (6 bases). The germline V gene has CDR1 DFQATT and CDR2 SNEGSKA (reference sequence). This CDR3 is 13 amino acids long. V lost 5 bases, J lost 6 bases, and 15 bases lay in between. The CDR3 DNA reads as TGCAGTGCTCTCGGACGAGGGGGTGATACGCAGTATTTT. It is translated as CSALGRGGDTQYF.